This is a list of T cell receptor beta chains from one sample in a study of T-cell reconstitution after alpha-beta-depleted transplantation in children. One entry per CDR3 protein, called by TCRdb with MiXCR from the PCR reads. The sample holds fewer than 350,000 distinct CDR3 sequences, 7.5% to 9% seen once. This material consisted of peripheral blood, taken 360 days after TCRalphabeta/CD19-depleted stem cell transplant. These receptors were obtained from a female patient between 2 and 15 years old who had a stem cell transplant for Fanconi anemia, so the T cells may come from the graft donor. Each CDR3 is given with its conserved first and last residue.

V: TRBV5-5; J: TRBJ1-2; CDR3: CASSSGDGRRGYTF
V: TRBV28; J: TRBJ2-1; CDR3: CASTPRRMIYNEQFF
V: TRBV7-9; J: TRBJ1-2; CDR3: CASSLDDYGYTF
V: TRBV20-1; J: TRBJ2-5; CDR3: CSARLVAQETQYF
V: TRBV5-1; J: TRBJ2-1; CDR3: CASSLILGANEQFF
V: TRBV5-6; J: TRBJ2-1; CDR3: CASRLGLASYNEQFF
V: TRBV5-1; J: TRBJ1-2; CDR3: CASSSMTGQVANYGYTF
V: TRBV3-1; J: TRBJ2-7; CDR3: CASSQVGRHEQYF
V: TRBV5-1; J: TRBJ2-5; CDR3: CASSILTGGQETQYF
V: TRBV15; J: TRBJ2-2; CDR3: CATSREGAKTGELFF
V: TRBV11-2; J: TRBJ2-3; CDR3: CASSPFPRGSADTQYF
V: TRBV4-2; J: TRBJ1-4; CDR3: CASSQTTGVTNEKLFF
V: TRBV6-5; J: TRBJ2-6; CDR3: CASSFGGVSGANVLTF
V: TRBV30; J: TRBJ2-3; CDR3: CAWVPSLDTQYF
V: TRBV2; J: TRBJ1-1; CDR3: CASRARPNTEAFF
V: TRBV7-2; J: TRBJ2-1; CDR3: CASSPGGNKVF
V: TRBV5-6; J: TRBJ1-5; CDR3: CASSLVGAQPQHF
V: TRBV5-1; J: TRBJ2-5; CDR3: CASSPGLAGDDLSETQYF
V: TRBV24-1; J: TRBJ2-1; CDR3: CATSDPAGTGNEQFF